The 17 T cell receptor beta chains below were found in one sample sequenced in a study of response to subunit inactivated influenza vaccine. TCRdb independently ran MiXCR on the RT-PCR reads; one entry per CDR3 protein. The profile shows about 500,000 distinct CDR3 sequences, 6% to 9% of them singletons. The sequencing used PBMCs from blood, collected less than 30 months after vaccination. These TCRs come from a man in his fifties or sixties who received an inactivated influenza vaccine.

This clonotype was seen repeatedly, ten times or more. In nucleotides, the CDR3 is TGTGCCAGCAGCTTACATCATCCCAGCTTGAACACTGAAGCTTTCTTT. This gives the protein CASSLHHPSLNTEAFF. The chain has TRBV7-2 and TRBJ1-1; no firm D call. The CDR3 spans 16 residues. Germline V gene sequence: CDR1 SGHTA, CDR2 FQGNSA. Trimming cost V 2 bases and J 0 bases, with 13 bases left between them.

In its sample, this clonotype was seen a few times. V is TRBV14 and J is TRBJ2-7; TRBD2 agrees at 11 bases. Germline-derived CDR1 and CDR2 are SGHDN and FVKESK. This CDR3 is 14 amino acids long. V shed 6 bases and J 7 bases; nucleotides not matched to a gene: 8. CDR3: CASRELAGADEQYF. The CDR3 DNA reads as TGTGCCAGCAGGGAACTAGCGGGAGCGGATGAGCAGTACTTC.

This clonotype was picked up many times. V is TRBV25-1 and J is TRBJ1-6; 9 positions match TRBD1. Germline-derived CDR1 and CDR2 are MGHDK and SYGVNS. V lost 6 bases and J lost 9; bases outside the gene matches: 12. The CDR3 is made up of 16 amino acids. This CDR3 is CASRSTGTGFLSPLHF. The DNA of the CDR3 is TGTGCCAGCAGGTCGACCGGGACAGGGTTTCTTTCACCCCTCCACTTT.

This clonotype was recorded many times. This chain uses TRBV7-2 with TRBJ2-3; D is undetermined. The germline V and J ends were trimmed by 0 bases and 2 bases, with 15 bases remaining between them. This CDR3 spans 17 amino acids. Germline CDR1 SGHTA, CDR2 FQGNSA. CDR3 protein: CASSLAGSQSSTDTQYF. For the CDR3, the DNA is TGTGCCAGCAGCTTAGCAGGGTCCCAATCCTCCACAGATACGCAGTATTTT.

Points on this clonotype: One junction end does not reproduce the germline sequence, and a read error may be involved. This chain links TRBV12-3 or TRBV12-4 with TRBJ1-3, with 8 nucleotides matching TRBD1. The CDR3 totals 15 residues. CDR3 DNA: TGTACCAGCAGAAAGGGGACAGGCTCTGGAAACACCATATATTTT. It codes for CTSRKGTGSGNTIYF.

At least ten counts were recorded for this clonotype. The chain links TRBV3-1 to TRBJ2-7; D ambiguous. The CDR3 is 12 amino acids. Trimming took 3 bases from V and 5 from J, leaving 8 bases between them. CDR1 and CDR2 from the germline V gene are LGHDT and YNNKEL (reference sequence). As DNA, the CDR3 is TGTGCCAGCAGCCAGGGGTGGGACGAGCAGTACTTC. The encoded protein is CASSQGWDEQYF.

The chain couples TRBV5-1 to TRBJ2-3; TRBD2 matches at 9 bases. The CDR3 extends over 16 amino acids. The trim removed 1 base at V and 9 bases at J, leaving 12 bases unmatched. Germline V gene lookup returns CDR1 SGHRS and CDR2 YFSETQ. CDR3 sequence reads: CASSLRGLARLETQYF. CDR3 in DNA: TGCGCCAGCAGCTTGAGGGGACTAGCCCGTTTAGAGACGCAGTATTTT.

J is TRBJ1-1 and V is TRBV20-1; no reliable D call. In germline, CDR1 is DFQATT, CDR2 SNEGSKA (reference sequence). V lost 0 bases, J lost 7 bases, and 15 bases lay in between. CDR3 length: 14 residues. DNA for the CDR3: TGCAGTGCTAGAGATCGCACAGTCCCTATTGAAGCTTTCTTT. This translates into CSARDRTVPIEAFF.

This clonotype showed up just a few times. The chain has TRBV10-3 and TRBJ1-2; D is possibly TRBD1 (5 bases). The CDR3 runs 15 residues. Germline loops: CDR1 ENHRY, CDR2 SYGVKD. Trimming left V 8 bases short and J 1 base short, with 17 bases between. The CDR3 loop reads CAIGGNGRGNYGYTF. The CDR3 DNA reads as TGTGCCATCGGGGGGAACGGGCGGGGTAACTATGGCTACACCTTC.

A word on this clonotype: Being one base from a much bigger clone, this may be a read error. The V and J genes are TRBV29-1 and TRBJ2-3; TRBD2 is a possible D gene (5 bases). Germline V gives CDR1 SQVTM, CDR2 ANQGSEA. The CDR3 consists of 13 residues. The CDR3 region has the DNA TGCCGCGTTGAAATGTTACTAGCAGATACGCAGTATTTT. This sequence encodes CRVEMLLADTQYF.

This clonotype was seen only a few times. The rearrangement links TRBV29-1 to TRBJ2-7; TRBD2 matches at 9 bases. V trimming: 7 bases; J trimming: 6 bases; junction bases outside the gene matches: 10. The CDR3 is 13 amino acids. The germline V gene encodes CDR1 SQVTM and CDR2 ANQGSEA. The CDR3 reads CSATGTSLGEQYF. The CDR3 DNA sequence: TGCAGCGCTACCGGGACTAGCTTGGGCGAGCAGTACTTC.

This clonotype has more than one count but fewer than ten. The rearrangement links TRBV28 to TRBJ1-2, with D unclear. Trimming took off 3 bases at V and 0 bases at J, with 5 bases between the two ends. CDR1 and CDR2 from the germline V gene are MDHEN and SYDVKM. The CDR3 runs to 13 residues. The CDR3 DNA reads TGTGCCAGCAGTTTGTGGACTAACTATGGCTACACCTTC. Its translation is CASSLWTNYGYTF.

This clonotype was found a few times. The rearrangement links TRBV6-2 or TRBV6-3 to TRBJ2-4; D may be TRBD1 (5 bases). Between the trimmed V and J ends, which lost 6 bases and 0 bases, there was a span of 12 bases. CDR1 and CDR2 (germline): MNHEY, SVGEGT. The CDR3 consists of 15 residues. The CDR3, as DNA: TGTGCCAGCAGAAAGCCAACAGGAGCCAAAAACATTCAGTACTTC. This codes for CASRKPTGAKNIQYF.

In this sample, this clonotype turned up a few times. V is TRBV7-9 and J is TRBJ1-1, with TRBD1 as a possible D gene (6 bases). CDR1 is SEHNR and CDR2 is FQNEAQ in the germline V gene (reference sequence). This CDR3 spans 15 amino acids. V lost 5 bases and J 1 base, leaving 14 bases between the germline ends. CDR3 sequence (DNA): TGTGCCAGCAGCCGAACCTTACAGGGGAACACTGAAGCTTTCTTT. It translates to CASSRTLQGNTEAFF.

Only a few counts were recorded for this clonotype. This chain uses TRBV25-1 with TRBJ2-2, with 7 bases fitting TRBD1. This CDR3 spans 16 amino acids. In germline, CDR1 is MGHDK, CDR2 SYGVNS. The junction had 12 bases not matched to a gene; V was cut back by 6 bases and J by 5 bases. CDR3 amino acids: CASSRSGQWATGELFF. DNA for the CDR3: TGTGCCAGCAGCCGGTCGGGACAGTGGGCGACCGGGGAGCTGTTTTTT.

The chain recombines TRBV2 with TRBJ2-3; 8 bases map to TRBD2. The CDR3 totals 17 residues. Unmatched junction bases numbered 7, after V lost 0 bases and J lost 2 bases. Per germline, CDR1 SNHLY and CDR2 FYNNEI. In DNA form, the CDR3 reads TGTGCCAGCAGTGAAGCTAGAGCGGGAGTAAACACAGATACGCAGTATTTT. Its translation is CASSEARAGVNTDTQYF. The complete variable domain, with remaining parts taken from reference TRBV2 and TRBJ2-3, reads EPEVTQTPSHQVTQMGQEVILRCVPISNHLYFYWYRQILGQKVEFLVSFYNNEISEKSEIFDDQFSVERPDGSNFTLKIRSTKLEDSAMYFCASSEARAGVNTDTQYFGPGTRLTVL.

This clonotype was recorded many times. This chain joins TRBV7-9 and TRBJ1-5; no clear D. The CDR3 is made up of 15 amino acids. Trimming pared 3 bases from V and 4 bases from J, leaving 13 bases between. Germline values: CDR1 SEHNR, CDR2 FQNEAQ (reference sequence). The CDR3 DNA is TGTGCCAGCAGCTTTTCCGGACTCCTAAATCAGCCCCAGCATTTT. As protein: CASSFSGLLNQPQHF.